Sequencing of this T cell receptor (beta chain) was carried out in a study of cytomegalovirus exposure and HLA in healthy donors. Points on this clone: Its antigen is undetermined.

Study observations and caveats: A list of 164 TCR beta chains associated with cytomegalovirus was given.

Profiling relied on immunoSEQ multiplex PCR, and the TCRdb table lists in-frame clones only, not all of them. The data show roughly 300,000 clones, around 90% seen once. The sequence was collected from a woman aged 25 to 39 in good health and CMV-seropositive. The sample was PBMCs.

The chain's CDR3 is CASSNRRASYEQYF. As DNA, the CDR3 is TGTGCCAGCAGTAACCGGAGGGCCAGCTACGAGCAGTACTTC. The V gene is TRBV5-4, the J gene TRBJ2-7; tentative D call: TRBD2 (6 bases). There are 14 residues in the CDR3. The V end was cut by 5 bases, the J end by 3 bases, with 15 bases between. CDR1 SGHNT and CDR2 YYREEE come from the germline V gene (reference sequence).